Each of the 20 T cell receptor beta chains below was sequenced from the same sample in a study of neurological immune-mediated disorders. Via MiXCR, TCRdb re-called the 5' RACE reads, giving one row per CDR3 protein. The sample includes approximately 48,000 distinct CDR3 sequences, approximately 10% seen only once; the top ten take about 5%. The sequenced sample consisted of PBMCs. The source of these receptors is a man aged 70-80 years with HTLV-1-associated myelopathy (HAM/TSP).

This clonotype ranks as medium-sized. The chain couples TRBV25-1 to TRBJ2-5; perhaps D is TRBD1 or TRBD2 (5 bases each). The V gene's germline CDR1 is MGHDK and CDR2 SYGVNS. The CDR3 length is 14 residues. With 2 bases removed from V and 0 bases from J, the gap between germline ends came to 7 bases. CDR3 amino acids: CASSERGHQETQYF. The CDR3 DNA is TGTGCCAGCAGTGAAAGGGGACACCAAGAGACCCAGTACTTC.

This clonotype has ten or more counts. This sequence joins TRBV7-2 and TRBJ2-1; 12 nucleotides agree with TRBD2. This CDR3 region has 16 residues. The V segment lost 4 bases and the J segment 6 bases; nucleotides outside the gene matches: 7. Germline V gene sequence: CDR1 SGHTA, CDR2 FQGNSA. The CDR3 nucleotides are TGTGCCAGCAGCTCTAGCGGGAGGGCCGGGGGCAATGAGCAGTTCTTC. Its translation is CASSSSGRAGGNEQFF.

Written as DNA, the CDR3 is TGCGCCAGCAGCGTGCAGGGGTTAGATGAAGCTTTCTTT. Amino acid sequence: CASSVQGLDEAFF. The rearrangement joins TRBV5-1 to TRBJ1-1; D perhaps matches TRBD1 (6 bases). V was clipped by 4 bases and J by 7 bases, with 14 bases between them. CDR1 and CDR2 (germline): SGHRS, YFSETQ. The CDR3 is 13 residues long.

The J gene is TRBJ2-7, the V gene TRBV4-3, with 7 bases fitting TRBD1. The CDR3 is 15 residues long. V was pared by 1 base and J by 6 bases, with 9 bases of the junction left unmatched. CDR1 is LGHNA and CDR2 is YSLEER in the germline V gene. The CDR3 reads CASSQGWDSRVEQYF. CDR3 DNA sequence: TGCGCCAGCAGCCAAGGCTGGGACAGCCGGGTCGAGCAGTACTTC.

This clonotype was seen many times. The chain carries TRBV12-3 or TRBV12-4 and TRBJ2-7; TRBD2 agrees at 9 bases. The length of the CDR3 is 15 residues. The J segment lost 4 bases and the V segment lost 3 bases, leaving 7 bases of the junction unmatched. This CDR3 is CASSFGSGSSYEQYF. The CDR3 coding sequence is TGTGCCAGCAGTTTCGGTAGCGGGAGTTCGTACGAGCAGTACTTC.

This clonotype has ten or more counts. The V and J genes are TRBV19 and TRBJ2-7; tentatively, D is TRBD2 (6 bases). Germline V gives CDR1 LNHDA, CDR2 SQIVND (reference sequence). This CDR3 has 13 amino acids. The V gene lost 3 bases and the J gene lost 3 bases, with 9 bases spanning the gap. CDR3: CASSMGGIYEQYF. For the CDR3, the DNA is TGTGCCAGTAGTATGGGGGGAATCTACGAGCAGTACTTC. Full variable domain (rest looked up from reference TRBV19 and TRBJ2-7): DGGITQSPKYLFRKEGQNVTLSCEQNLNHDAMYWYRQDPGQGLRLIYYSQIVNDFQKGDIAEGYSVSREKKESFPLTVTSAQKNPTAFYLCASSMGGIYEQYFGPGTRLTVT.

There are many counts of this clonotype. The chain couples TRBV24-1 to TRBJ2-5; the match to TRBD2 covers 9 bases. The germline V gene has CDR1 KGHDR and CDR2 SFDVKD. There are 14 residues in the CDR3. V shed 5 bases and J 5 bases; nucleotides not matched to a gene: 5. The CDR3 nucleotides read TGTGCCACCAGTGGGGCTAGCGGGATGGAGACCCAGTACTTC. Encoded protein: CATSGASGMETQYF.

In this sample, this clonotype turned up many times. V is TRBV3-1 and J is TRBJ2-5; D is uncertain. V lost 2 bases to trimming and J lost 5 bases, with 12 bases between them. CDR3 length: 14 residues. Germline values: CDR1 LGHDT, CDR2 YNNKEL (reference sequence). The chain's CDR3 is CASSQSALVETQYF. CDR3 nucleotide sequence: TGTGCCAGCAGCCAATCGGCCCTGGTGGAGACCCAGTACTTC.

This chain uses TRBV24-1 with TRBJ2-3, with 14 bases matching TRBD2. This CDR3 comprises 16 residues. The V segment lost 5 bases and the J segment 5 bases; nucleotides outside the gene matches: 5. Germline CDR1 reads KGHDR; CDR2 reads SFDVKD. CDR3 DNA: TGTGCCACCAGTGGGGGACTAGCGGGAGTGGTAGATACGCAGTATTTT. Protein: CATSGGLAGVVDTQYF.

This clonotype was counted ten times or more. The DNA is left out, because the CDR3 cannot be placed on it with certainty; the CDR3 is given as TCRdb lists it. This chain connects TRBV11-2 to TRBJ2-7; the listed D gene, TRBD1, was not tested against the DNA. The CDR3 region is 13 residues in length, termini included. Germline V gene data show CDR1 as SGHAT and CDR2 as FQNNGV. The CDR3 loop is CASSFGPGSTLQF.

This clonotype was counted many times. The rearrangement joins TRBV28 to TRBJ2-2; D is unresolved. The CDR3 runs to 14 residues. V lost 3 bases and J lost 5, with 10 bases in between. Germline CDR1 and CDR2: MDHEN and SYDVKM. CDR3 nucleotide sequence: TGTGCCAGCAGTTTTGATCCCGAGACCGGGGAGCTGTTTTTT. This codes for CASSFDPETGELFF.

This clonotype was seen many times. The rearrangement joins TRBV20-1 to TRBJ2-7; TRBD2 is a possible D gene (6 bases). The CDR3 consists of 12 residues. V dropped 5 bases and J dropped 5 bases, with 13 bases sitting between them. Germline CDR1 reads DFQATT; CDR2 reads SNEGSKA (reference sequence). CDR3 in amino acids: CSAGEARNEQYF. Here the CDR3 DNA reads TGCAGTGCTGGGGAGGCGCGTAACGAGCAGTACTTC.

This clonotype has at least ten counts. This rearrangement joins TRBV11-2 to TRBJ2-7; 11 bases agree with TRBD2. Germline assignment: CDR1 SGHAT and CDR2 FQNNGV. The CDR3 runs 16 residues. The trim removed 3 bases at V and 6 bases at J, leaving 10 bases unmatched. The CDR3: CASSFPNSGRGGEQYF. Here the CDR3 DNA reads TGTGCCAGCAGCTTTCCCAATAGCGGGAGGGGTGGCGAGCAGTACTTC.

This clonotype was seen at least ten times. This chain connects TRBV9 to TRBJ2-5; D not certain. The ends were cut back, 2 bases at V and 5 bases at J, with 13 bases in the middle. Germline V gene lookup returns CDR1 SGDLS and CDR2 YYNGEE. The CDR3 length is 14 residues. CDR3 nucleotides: TGTGCCAGCAGCGTTGGATGGAGTTCGGAGACCCAGTACTTC. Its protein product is CASSVGWSSETQYF.

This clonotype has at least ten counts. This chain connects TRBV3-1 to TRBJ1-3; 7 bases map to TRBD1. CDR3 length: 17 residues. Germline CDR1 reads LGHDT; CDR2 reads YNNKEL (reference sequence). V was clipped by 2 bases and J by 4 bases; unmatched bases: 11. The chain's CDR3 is CASSQLSHDRVGNTIYF. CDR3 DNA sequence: TGTGCCAGCAGCCAACTCTCCCATGACAGGGTCGGAAACACCATATATTTT.

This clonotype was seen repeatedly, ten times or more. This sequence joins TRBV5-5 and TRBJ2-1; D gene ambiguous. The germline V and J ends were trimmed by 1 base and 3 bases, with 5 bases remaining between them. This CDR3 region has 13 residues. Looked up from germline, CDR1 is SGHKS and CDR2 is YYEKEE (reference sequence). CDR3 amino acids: CASSLSHYNEQFF. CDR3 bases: TGTGCCAGCAGCTTGTCTCACTACAATGAGCAGTTCTTC.

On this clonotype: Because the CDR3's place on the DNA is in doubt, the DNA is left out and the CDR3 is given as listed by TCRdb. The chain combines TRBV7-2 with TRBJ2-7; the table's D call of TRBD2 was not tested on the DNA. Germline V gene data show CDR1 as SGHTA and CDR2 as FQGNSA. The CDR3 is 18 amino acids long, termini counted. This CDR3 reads CASSFYICSGRAHYEQYF.

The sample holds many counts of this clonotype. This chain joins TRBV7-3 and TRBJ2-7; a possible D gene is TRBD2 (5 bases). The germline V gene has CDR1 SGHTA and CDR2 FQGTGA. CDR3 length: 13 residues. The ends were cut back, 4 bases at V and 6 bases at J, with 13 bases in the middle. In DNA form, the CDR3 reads TGTGCCAGCAGCTCTTCGAGGGCAGGCGAGCAGTACTTC. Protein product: CASSSSRAGEQYF.

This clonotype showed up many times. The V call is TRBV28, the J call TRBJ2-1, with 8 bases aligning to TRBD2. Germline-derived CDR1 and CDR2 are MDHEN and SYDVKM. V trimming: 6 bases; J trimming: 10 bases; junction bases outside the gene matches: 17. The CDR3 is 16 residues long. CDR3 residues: CASRRGGGTRAHEQFF. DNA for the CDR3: TGTGCCAGCAGGAGGGGAGGCGGGACTAGGGCTCACGAGCAGTTCTTC.

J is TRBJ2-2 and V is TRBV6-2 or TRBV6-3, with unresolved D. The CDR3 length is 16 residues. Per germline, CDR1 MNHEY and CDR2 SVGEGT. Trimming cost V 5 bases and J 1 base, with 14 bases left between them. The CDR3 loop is CASSATGLKNTGELFF. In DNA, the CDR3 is TGTGCCAGCAGTGCAACCGGGCTAAAGAACACCGGGGAGCTGTTTTTT.